This is a list of T cell receptor beta chains from one sample in a study of CD4+ T cells in melanoma. Generated by immunoSEQ multiplex PCR, the TCRdb table keeps only in-frame clones and is missing some. The table includes roughly 54,000 clones, about 91% detected once. What was sequenced was peripheral blood. The receptors derive from a human donor with melanoma. Each CDR3 is given with its conserved first and last residue. The D gene is left open where the match is weak. Clone size is given for some rows only: seen once, a few or many times, or a class if the clone is expanded.

j_gene: TRBJ1-2
v_gene: TRBV30
d_gene: -
abundance: -
CDR3aa: CAWSVPGAGYTF
CDR3nt: TGTGCCTGGAGTGTACCGGGGGCGGGCTACACCTTC

j_gene: TRBJ1-5
v_gene: TRBV18
d_gene: -
abundance: -
CDR3aa: CASCGEGDQPQHF
CDR3nt: TGTGCCAGCTGCGGGGAGGGGGATCAGCCCCAGCATTTT

j_gene: TRBJ2-2
v_gene: TRBV5-1
d_gene: -
abundance: -
CDR3aa: CASSRRGTGELFF
CDR3nt: TGCGCCAGCAGCCGACGGGGTACCGGGGAGCTGTTTTTT

j_gene: TRBJ2-1
v_gene: TRBV4-3
d_gene: TRBD2
abundance: -
CDR3aa: CASSQDSRGGDAEQFF
CDR3nt: TGCGCCAGCAGCCAAGATAGCCGCGGGGGGGATGCTGAGCAGTTCTTC

j_gene: TRBJ1-6
v_gene: TRBV6-6
d_gene: -
abundance: -
CDR3aa: CASTQADSLINSPLHF
CDR3nt: TGTGCCAGCACCCAGGCGGACAGCCTTATTAATTCACCCCTCCACTTT

j_gene: TRBJ1-2
v_gene: TRBV19
d_gene: -
abundance: -
CDR3aa: CASSIRRDYGYTF
CDR3nt: TGTGCCAGTAGTATAAGGCGGGACTATGGCTACACCTTC

j_gene: TRBJ1-4
v_gene: TRBV6-6
d_gene: -
abundance: few
CDR3aa: CASSYPSTTNEKLFF
CDR3nt: TGTGCCAGCAGTTACCCGTCTACAACTAATGAAAAACTGTTTTTT

j_gene: TRBJ1-5
v_gene: TRBV27
d_gene: -
abundance: once
CDR3aa: CASSATENQPQHF
CDR3nt: TGTGCCAGCAGTGCAACAGAGAATCAGCCCCAGCATTTT

j_gene: TRBJ2-7
v_gene: TRBV28
d_gene: -
abundance: -
CDR3aa: CASISAGYSSYEQYF
CDR3nt: TGTGCCAGCATATCCGCCGGGTATAGCTCCTACGAGCAGTACTTC

j_gene: TRBJ2-1
v_gene: TRBV2
d_gene: -
abundance: once
CDR3aa: CASSERVLGNEQFF
CDR3nt: TGTGCCAGCAGTGAACGGGTCTTGGGGAATGAGCAGTTCTTC

j_gene: TRBJ2-2
v_gene: TRBV5-1
d_gene: TRBD2
abundance: -
CDR3aa: CASSLAGGDGELFF
CDR3nt: TGCGCCAGCAGCTTGGCCGGGGGGGACGGGGAGCTGTTTTTT

j_gene: TRBJ2-7
v_gene: TRBV18
d_gene: TRBD1
abundance: -
CDR3aa: CASSGQANPYEQYF
CDR3nt: TGTGCCAGCTCCGGACAGGCGAACCCGTACGAGCAGTACTTC

j_gene: TRBJ2-7
v_gene: TRBV6-1
d_gene: -
abundance: -
CDR3aa: CASSEIHYEQYF
CDR3nt: TGTGCCAGCAGTGAAATCCACTACGAGCAGTACTTC

j_gene: TRBJ2-7
v_gene: TRBV4-1
d_gene: -
abundance: -
CDR3aa: CASSQVGFYYEQYF
CDR3nt: TGCGCCAGCAGCCAGGTTGGGTTTTACTACGAGCAGTACTTC

j_gene: TRBJ2-7
v_gene: TRBV16
d_gene: TRBD1
abundance: -
CDR3aa: CASSQWTGTGTNEQYF
CDR3nt: TGTGCCAGCAGCCAATGGACCGGGACAGGGACTAACGAGCAGTACTTC

j_gene: TRBJ2-3
v_gene: TRBV9
d_gene: -
abundance: once
CDR3aa: CASSVVLGGTDTQYF
CDR3nt: TGTGCCAGCAGCGTAGTCTTAGGGGGCACAGATACGCAGTATTTT

j_gene: TRBJ2-7
v_gene: TRBV7-9
d_gene: TRBD1
abundance: -
CDR3aa: CASSNRSRGLRILEQYF
CDR3nt: TGTGCCAGCAGCAACCGCAGTAGGGGGCTGCGGATTCTCGAGCAGTACTTC

j_gene: TRBJ1-2
v_gene: TRBV5-5
d_gene: -
abundance: -
CDR3aa: CASSFQGYGYTF
CDR3nt: TGTGCCAGCAGCTTTCAAGGCTATGGCTACACCTTC